Below, 4 T cell receptor beta chains from the same sample are listed, as sequenced in a study of T cells after somatic rescue of genetic block. Sequencing was performed with immunoSEQ multiplex PCR; in TCRdb, only in-frame clones are kept and a portion is missing. The data show about 67,000 clones, about 90% seen once. The sequencing sample was made of peripheral blood mononuclear cells (PBMCs). The receptor set was obtained from a man aged 40-55 years.

The chain is built from TRBV4-3 and TRBJ1-2; no clear D. Germline-derived CDR1 and CDR2 are LGHNA and YSLEER. This CDR3 comprises 12 residues. Trimming left V 0 bases short and J 3 bases short, with 2 bases between. CDR3 in amino acids: CASSQDHYGYTF. The CDR3 region has the DNA TGCGCCAGCAGCCAAGATCACTATGGCTACACCTTC.

The J gene is TRBJ2-7, the V gene TRBV27; 7 bases line up with TRBD1. The CDR3 runs to 14 residues. The V gene end was trimmed by 5 bases and the J gene end by 2 bases; junction bases not matched to a gene: 6. Germline V CDR1 and CDR2: MNHEY, SMNVEV (reference sequence). The CDR3: CASSQTGSTYEQYF. In DNA, the CDR3 is TGTGCCAGCAGTCAGACAGGGTCCACCTACGAGCAGTACTTC.

The rearrangement links TRBV6-1 to TRBJ2-1; D remains ambiguous. Germline CDR1 reads MNHNS; CDR2 reads SASEGT. Trimming left V 8 bases short and J 4 bases short, with 12 bases between. This CDR3 is built from 13 residues. The CDR3 region is CASSSRDYNEQFF. DNA for the CDR3: TGTGCCAGCTCTTCTAGGGATTACAATGAGCAGTTCTTC.

The chain has TRBV6-6 and TRBJ1-2; D not resolved. The germline gives CDR1 MNHNY, CDR2 SVGAGI (reference sequence). V was clipped by 6 bases and J by 4 bases, with 15 bases between them. This CDR3 is 14 amino acids long. The CDR3 loop is CASSVFPVTYGYTF. The CDR3 region has the DNA TGTGCCAGCAGCGTTTTTCCGGTCACCTATGGCTACACCTTC.